Each of the 9 T cell receptor beta chains below was sequenced from the same sample in a study of blood T cell repertoires in COVID-19. Profiling relied on immunoSEQ multiplex PCR, and the TCRdb table lists in-frame clones only, not all of them. This table holds 130,000 to 150,000 clones, 85% found once. Sequencing was performed on PBMCs or T cells enriched from blood (not recorded which). Receptors originate from a woman aged 40 to 50 who had recovered from COVID-19.

This clone was seen a single time. This chain connects TRBV30 to TRBJ1-2; no clear D gene. Germline assignment: CDR1 GTSNPN and CDR2 SVGIG (reference sequence). CDR3 length: 15 amino acids. Trimming took 0 bases from V and 0 from J, leaving 11 bases between them. CDR3 amino acids: CAWSVQTLPNYGYTF. The DNA for the CDR3 is TGTGCCTGGAGTGTACAGACACTTCCTAACTATGGCTACACCTTC.

The J gene is TRBJ2-5, the V gene TRBV11-3, with D tentatively TRBD1 (5 bases). Trimming shortened V by 2 bases and J by 4 bases, and 5 bases separated the two germline ends. This CDR3 has 12 residues. Germline V lookup: CDR1 SGHNT, CDR2 YENEEA. The CDR3: CASSLRGETQYF. The CDR3 coding sequence is TGTGCCAGCAGCTTAAGGGGAGAGACCCAGTACTTC.

The V and J genes are TRBV30 and TRBJ2-2, with no clear D. CDR3 size: 13 residues. Trimming shortened V by 5 bases and J by 8 bases, and 15 bases separated the two germline ends. Germline values: CDR1 GTSNPN, CDR2 SVGIG (reference sequence). CDR3 nucleotides: TGTGCCTGGGGAATACAGCCAAAGGGGGAGCTGTTTTTT. Translated, it gives CAWGIQPKGELFF.

The chain carries TRBV5-1 and TRBJ2-3; tentatively, D is TRBD2 (6 bases). In germline, CDR1 is SGHRS, CDR2 YFSETQ. This CDR3 is built from 15 residues. V lost 4 bases, J lost 5 bases, and 17 bases lay in between. The CDR3 bases are TGCGCCAGCAGCCCGCTGGACACGGAGGGAGATACGCAGTATTTT. It is translated as CASSPLDTEGDTQYF.

On this clone: Other DNA sequences within the sample encode an identical CDR3. J is TRBJ1-1 and V is TRBV27; D is unresolved. V was pared by 1 base and J by 4 bases, with 7 bases between. The length of the CDR3 is 13 residues. The germline gives CDR1 MNHEY, CDR2 SMNVEV (reference sequence). The CDR3 loop is CASSLLGGTEAFF. CDR3 nucleotides: TGTGCCAGCAGTTTATTGGGAGGCACTGAAGCTTTCTTT.

The V call is TRBV30, the J call TRBJ1-4, with 11 bases matching TRBD1. V shed 3 bases, J shed 5 bases, and the junction held 2 bases outside the gene matches. Germline CDR1 is GTSNPN and CDR2 is SVGIG (reference sequence). The CDR3 is 14 amino acids. The CDR3, as DNA: TGTGCCTGGAGGGACAGGGGGCGGAATGAAAAACTGTTTTTT. This codes for CAWRDRGRNEKLFF.

This rearrangement joins TRBV5-1 to TRBJ2-1, with TRBD2 identical over 9 bases. V trimming: 0 bases; J trimming: 1 base; junction bases outside the gene matches: 11. Looked up from germline, CDR1 is SGHRS and CDR2 is YFSETQ. CDR3 length: 19 amino acids. The CDR3 DNA sequence: TGCGCCAGCAGCTTGGTTGGTAGCGGGAGCCCCGCTTCCTACAATGAGCAGTTCTTC. This codes for CASSLVGSGSPASYNEQFF.

The V gene is TRBV4-1, the J gene TRBJ1-2; D is possibly TRBD1 (5 bases). V lost 1 base and J lost 4, with 13 bases in between. The V gene's germline CDR1 is MGHRA and CDR2 YSYEKL. This CDR3 comprises 15 residues. CDR3 region: CASSQAGTDIYGYTF. For the CDR3, the DNA is TGCGCCAGCAGCCAAGCCGGGACTGACATCTATGGCTACACCTTC.

The chain is built from TRBV29-1 and TRBJ1-4, with D maybe TRBD1 (5 bases). From germline, CDR1 is SQVTM and CDR2 ANQGSEA. With 3 bases removed from V and 7 bases from J, the gap between germline ends came to 12 bases. This CDR3 region has 13 residues. The CDR3: CSVEGLGTEKLFF. CDR3 bases: TGCAGCGTTGAGGGACTTGGAACTGAAAAACTGTTTTTT.